A single sample gave rise to the 10 T cell receptor beta chains below, sequenced in a study of a mutant IDH1 vaccine in newly diagnosed glioma. No antigens are known for them. The time point was: week 23, last vaccination. Every vaccination contained 300 ug of the mutant IDH1 20-mer peptide and was paired with topical imiquimod. Clones were read by immunoSEQ multiplex PCR, and TCRdb kept only the in-frame ones, dropping some. The sample lists about 43,000 clones, roughly 84% seen once, with 2.4% in the top ten. Sample: PBMCs, taken from a glioma patient whose treatment included an IDH1 peptide vaccine. The receptors here all came from a woman aged 18-35 years with glioma. Some clones in this sample may be carry-over from other donors' samples.

V is TRBV6-1 and J is TRBJ1-2; D is unresolved. The V end was cut by 6 bases, the J end by 5 bases, with 7 bases between. Germline CDR1 and CDR2: MNHNS and SASEGT. The CDR3 is 11 amino acids. In DNA, the CDR3 is TGTGCCAGCAGCCAGGTGTATGGCTACACCTTC. As protein: CASSQVYGYTF.

The chain couples TRBV19 to TRBJ2-2, with D possibly matching TRBD2 (5 bases). V lost 6 bases and J 2 bases, leaving 13 bases between the germline ends. CDR3 size: 15 residues. CDR1 is LNHDA, CDR2 SQIVND, per germline (reference sequence). The CDR3 protein is CASRERAGNTGELFF. In DNA form, the CDR3 reads TGTGCCAGTAGGGAGAGGGCAGGAAACACCGGGGAGCTGTTTTTT.

The chain recombines TRBV30 with TRBJ1-5; D is possibly TRBD1 (6 bases). V was cut by 0 bases and J by 6 bases, with 15 bases left in between. Germline V gene lookup returns CDR1 GTSNPN and CDR2 SVGIG (reference sequence). The CDR3 extends over 15 amino acids. The DNA for the CDR3 is TGTGCCTGGAGTGTAGGTGGACAGATGCGTCAGCCCCAGCATTTT. This encodes CAWSVGGQMRQPQHF.

In DNA, the CDR3 is TGTGCCAGCAGTTTATCGCCGGCAGGGAACTATGGCTACACCTTC. It yields the protein CASSLSPAGNYGYTF. The gene calls are TRBV27 and TRBJ1-2; TRBD1 might be the D (5 bases). Germline CDR1 is MNHEY and CDR2 is SMNVEV (reference sequence). The V and J ends lost 0 bases and 2 bases respectively, with 10 bases between them. This CDR3 is built from 15 residues.

The chain couples TRBV19 to TRBJ1-1; D is unresolved. In germline, CDR1 is LNHDA, CDR2 SQIVND (reference sequence). The CDR3 length is 14 residues. Trimming removed 3 bases from V and 1 base from J, with 9 bases in between. CDR3 sequence reads: CASSMPGSNTEAFF. Here the CDR3 DNA reads TGTGCCAGTAGTATGCCTGGGTCGAACACTGAAGCTTTCTTT.

The genes are TRBV18 and TRBJ2-7; 8 bases are a match to TRBD1. Trimming took 1 base from V and 2 from J; bases not matched to a gene: 4. CDR1 and CDR2 from the germline V gene are KGHSH and LQKENI. This CDR3 is built from 15 residues. This CDR3 is CASSPLRDRTYEQYF. DNA of the CDR3: TGTGCCAGCTCACCACTCCGGGACAGGACCTACGAGCAGTACTTC.

The chain has TRBV7-9 and TRBJ2-5; D is possibly TRBD1 or TRBD2 (5 bases each). Between the trimmed V and J ends, which lost 4 bases and 0 bases, there was a span of 9 bases. The CDR3 consists of 14 residues. Germline lookup yields CDR1 SEHNR and CDR2 FQNEAQ (reference sequence). The DNA for the CDR3 is TGTGCCAGCAGCTCCGGGACGCACCAAGAGACCCAGTACTTC. Translation gives CASSSGTHQETQYF.

The chain has TRBV6-6 and TRBJ1-5; possible D gene TRBD1, 5 bases. From germline, CDR1 is MNHNY and CDR2 SVGAGI (reference sequence). V lost 4 bases, J lost 10 bases, and 8 bases lay in between. This CDR3 has 11 residues. CDR3 residues: CASSSRDPQHF. The CDR3, as DNA: TGTGCCAGCAGTTCCCGGGACCCCCAGCATTTT.

The rearrangement joins TRBV4-1 to TRBJ2-2; no firm D call. The CDR3 covers 16 residues. V lost 7 bases and J lost 6, with 21 bases in between. The germline V gene encodes CDR1 MGHRA and CDR2 YSYEKL. In DNA, the CDR3 is TGCGCCAGCACCCACCGAACCACGGTCGGTCCCGGGGAGCTGTTTTTT. Protein product: CASTHRTTVGPGELFF.

This sequence joins TRBV5-1 and TRBJ2-4; D gene ambiguous. Germline V CDR1 and CDR2: SGHRS, YFSETQ. Trimming pared 2 bases from V and 5 bases from J, leaving 8 bases between. The CDR3 covers 13 residues. The CDR3 region is CASSFGAQNIQYF. The CDR3 DNA follows: TGCGCCAGCAGCTTCGGAGCGCAAAACATTCAGTACTTC.